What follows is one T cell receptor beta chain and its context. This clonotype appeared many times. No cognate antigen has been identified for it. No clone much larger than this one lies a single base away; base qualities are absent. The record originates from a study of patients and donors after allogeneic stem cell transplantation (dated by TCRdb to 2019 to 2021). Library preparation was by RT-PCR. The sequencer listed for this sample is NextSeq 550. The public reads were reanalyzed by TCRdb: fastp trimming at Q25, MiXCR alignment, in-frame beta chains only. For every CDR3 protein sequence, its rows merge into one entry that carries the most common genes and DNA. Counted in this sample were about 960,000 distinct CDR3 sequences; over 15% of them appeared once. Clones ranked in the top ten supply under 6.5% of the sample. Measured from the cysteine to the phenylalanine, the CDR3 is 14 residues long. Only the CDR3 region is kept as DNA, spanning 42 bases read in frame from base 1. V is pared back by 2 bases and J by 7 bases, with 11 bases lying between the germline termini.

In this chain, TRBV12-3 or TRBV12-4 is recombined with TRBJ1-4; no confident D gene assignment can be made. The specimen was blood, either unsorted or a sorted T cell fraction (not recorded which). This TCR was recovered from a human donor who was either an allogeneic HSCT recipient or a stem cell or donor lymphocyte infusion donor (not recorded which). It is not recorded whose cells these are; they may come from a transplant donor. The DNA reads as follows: TGTGCCAGCAGTTTACTATCGGTTGGTGAAAAACTGTTTTTT. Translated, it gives CASSLLSVGEKLFF.